This entry is about one T cell receptor beta chain. These data originate in a study of blood T cell repertoires in COVID-19. V gave up 5 bases and J gave up 7 bases; unmatched junction bases: 6. CDR1 and CDR2 (germline): SEHNR, FQNEAQ (reference sequence). This CDR3 has 14 amino acids. Using immunoSEQ multiplex PCR, the repertoire was profiled, and TCRdb retains in-frame clones only, with some absent. The repertoire has 70,000 to 75,000 clones, roughly 82% of them found once; the top ten carry roughly 2%. This chain links TRBV7-9 with TRBJ1-4; 8 bases map to TRBD1. The specimen sequenced was peripheral blood. The clonotype was recovered from a woman aged 60-70 years with acute or convalescent COVID-19. CDR3 sequence reads: CASSPGQAGEKLFF. CDR3 nucleotide sequence: TGTGCCAGCAGCCCGGGACAGGCTGGTGAAAAACTGTTTTTT.